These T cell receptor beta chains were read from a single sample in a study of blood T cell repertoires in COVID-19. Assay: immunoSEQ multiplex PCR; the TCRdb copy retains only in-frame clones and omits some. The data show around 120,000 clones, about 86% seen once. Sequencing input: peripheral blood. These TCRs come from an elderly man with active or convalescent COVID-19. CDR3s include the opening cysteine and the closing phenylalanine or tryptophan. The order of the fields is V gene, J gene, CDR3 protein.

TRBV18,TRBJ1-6,CASSPPGDRGVNSPLHF
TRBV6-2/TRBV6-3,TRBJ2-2,CASSLLDRVRTGELFF
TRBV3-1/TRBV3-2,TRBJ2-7,CASSTQTGAEQYF
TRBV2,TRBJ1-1,CASSGGRSLSVEAFF
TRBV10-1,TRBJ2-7,CASSEEGGYEQYF
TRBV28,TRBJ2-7,CASSFSSGGYEQYF
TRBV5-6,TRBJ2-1,CASSLYSFGSNEQFF
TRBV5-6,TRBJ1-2,CASSLATGYGYTF
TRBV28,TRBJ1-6,CASTPDRPYNSPLHF
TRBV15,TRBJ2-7,CATSSTGGSLYEQYF
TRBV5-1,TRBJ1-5,CASSLEGGSNQPQHF
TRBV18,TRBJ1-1,CASSRGAWTEAFF
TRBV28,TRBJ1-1,CASSLTGPNTEAFF
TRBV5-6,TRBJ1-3,CASSLGYSGNTIYF
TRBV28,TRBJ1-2,CASKEQGAANYGYTF
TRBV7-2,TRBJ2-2,CAYHSGGPGSGELFF
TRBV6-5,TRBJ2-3,CASRRGGNTQYF
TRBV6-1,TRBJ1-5,CASSDGGINQPQHF
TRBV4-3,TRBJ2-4,CASSQDPAGSVNIQYF
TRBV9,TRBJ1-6,CASSVGGSDSPLHF
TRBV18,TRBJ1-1,CASSPPGYSNTEAFF
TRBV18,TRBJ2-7,CASSPRTSPWEQYF
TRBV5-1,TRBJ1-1,CASSEVNTEAFF
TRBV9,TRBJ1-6,CASSTTGSTYNSPLHF
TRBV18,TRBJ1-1,CASSPLQGRGITEAFF
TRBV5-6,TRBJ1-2,CASSPTVLTGGDGYTF
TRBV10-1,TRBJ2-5,CASSGKRDIHQETQYF
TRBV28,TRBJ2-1,CASSSRDSYNEQFF
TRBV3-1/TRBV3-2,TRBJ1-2,CASSQRTGFNGYTF
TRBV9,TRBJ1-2,CASSTGEETQDGYTF
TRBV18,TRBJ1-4,CASSPPNTDRGWEKLFF
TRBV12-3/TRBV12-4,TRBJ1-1,CASSLAGQARAFF
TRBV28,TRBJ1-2,CASSSGYGYTF
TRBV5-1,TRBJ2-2,CASSLDPSGGALTGELFF
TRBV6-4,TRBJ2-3,CASSDSGGGADTQYF
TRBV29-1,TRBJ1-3,CSAEQVSGNTIYF
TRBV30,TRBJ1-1,CAWSALQGRMNTEAFF
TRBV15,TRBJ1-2,CATSRGTVYGYTF
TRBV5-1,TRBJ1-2,CASSSQGNYGYTF
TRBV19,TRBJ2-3,CASSVSAGGSSGTADTQYF
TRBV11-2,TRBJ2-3,CASSLGRSTDTQYF
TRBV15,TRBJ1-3,CATKQQGSGNTIYF
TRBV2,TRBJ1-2,CASSEQNYGYTF
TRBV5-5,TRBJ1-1,CASSRTGGTDTEAFF
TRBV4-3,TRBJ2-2,CASSQDLGQGASTGELFF